This T cell receptor beta chain was documented in a study of T cell responses to AZD1222 COVID-19 vaccine. Method: immunoSEQ multiplex PCR; TCRdb's copy keeps in-frame clones and lacks some. The sample comprises 210,000 or so clones, roughly 94% of which are singletons, and around 1.7% rests with the top ten. This CDR3 region has 12 residues. The V and J ends lost 5 bases and 8 bases respectively, with 12 bases between them. Per the germline V gene, CDR1 is MDHEN and CDR2 is SYDVKM. The receptor's source is an adult who received the MenACWY meningococcal vaccine as a control. This chain uses TRBV28 with TRBJ1-2; D perhaps matches TRBD1 (6 bases). The sequences come from peripheral blood, collected 28 days after the second dose of the MenACWY control vaccine. The CDR3 protein is CASSTNRDGYTF. As DNA, the CDR3 is TGTGCCAGCAGTACAAACAGGGACGGCTACACCTTC.